This is a list of T cell receptor beta chains from one sample in a study of blood T cell repertoires in COVID-19. Profiling relied on immunoSEQ multiplex PCR, and the TCRdb table lists in-frame clones only, not all of them. The sample lists under 250,000 clones; approximately 82% were seen once. Material: peripheral blood. These receptors originate from a woman between 70 and 85 years old with active or convalescent COVID-19. CDR3s include the opening cysteine and the closing phenylalanine or tryptophan. D genes are given only for firm matches. Rows give clone size only sometimes, using once, few, many, or a class for an expanded clone.

d_gene: TRBD2
v_gene: TRBV28
j_gene: TRBJ2-7
abundance: once
CDR3nt: TGTGCCAGCAGTGGGGGGGGAGTCCCCTACGAGCAGTACTTC
CDR3aa: CASSGGGVPYEQYF

d_gene: TRBD1
v_gene: TRBV7-8
j_gene: TRBJ2-1
abundance: NA
CDR3nt: TGTGCCAGCAGCTCGCGGACAGGGTACAATGAGCAGTTCTTC
CDR3aa: CASSSRTGYNEQFF

d_gene: TRBD1
v_gene: TRBV9
j_gene: TRBJ2-1
abundance: NA
CDR3nt: TGTGCCAGCAGCCCGGAGGACAGGGTATACTACAATGAGCAGTTCTTC
CDR3aa: CASSPEDRVYYNEQFF

d_gene: TRBD2
v_gene: TRBV6-5
j_gene: TRBJ2-7
abundance: NA
CDR3nt: TGTGCCAGCAGTTCCGGACTAGCGGGAATGGGCTACGAGCAGTACTTC
CDR3aa: CASSSGLAGMGYEQYF

d_gene: TRBD1
v_gene: TRBV7-6
j_gene: TRBJ1-2
abundance: NA
CDR3nt: TGTGCCAGCAGCTTAGACCCCGACAGGGCCTCTAACTATGGCTACACCTTC
CDR3aa: CASSLDPDRASNYGYTF

d_gene: NA
v_gene: TRBV7-8
j_gene: TRBJ2-3
abundance: NA
CDR3nt: TGTGCCAGCAGCTTAGGGGGGACCACAGGGTTCACAGATACGCAGTATTTT
CDR3aa: CASSLGGTTGFTDTQYF

d_gene: TRBD2
v_gene: TRBV19
j_gene: TRBJ2-1
abundance: once
CDR3nt: TGTGCCAGTAGTCGCCCGGGGGGGTCCTACAATGAGCAGTTCTTC
CDR3aa: CASSRPGGSYNEQFF

d_gene: NA
v_gene: TRBV15
j_gene: TRBJ1-3
abundance: NA
CDR3nt: TGTGCCACCAGCAGAGACGCCGGTTCTGGAAACACCATATATTTT
CDR3aa: CATSRDAGSGNTIYF

d_gene: NA
v_gene: TRBV5-6
j_gene: TRBJ1-1
abundance: NA
CDR3nt: TGTGCCAGCAGCCTCTTACAGGGTGGGGGCACTGAAGCTTTCTTT
CDR3aa: CASSLLQGGGTEAFF

d_gene: NA
v_gene: TRBV4-1
j_gene: TRBJ2-7
abundance: NA
CDR3nt: TGCGCCAGCAGCCAGGGCCCGGTGTACGAGCAGTACTTC
CDR3aa: CASSQGPVYEQYF

d_gene: NA
v_gene: TRBV2
j_gene: TRBJ2-2
abundance: few
CDR3nt: TGTGCCAGCAGTGAACAGGACACCGGGGAGCTGTTTTTT
CDR3aa: CASSEQDTGELFF

d_gene: TRBD2
v_gene: TRBV9
j_gene: TRBJ2-1
abundance: NA
CDR3nt: TGTGCCAGCAGACGGGGACTAGCGGGAGACCTCTACAATGAGCAGTTCTTC
CDR3aa: CASRRGLAGDLYNEQFF

d_gene: TRBD2
v_gene: TRBV15
j_gene: TRBJ2-1
abundance: NA
CDR3nt: TGTGCCACCAGCAGAGGCGGAGCGGGAGACAATGAGCAGTTCTTC
CDR3aa: CATSRGGAGDNEQFF

d_gene: NA
v_gene: TRBV7-6
j_gene: TRBJ1-6
abundance: NA
CDR3nt: TGTGCCAGCAGCTCCGATACACACTCCTATAATTCACCCCTCCACTTT
CDR3aa: CASSSDTHSYNSPLHF

d_gene: NA
v_gene: TRBV30
j_gene: TRBJ2-7
abundance: NA
CDR3nt: TGTGCCTGGAGTGTGCCGGGAGCTCCCTACGAGCAGTACTTC
CDR3aa: CAWSVPGAPYEQYF

d_gene: TRBD2
v_gene: TRBV28
j_gene: TRBJ2-6
abundance: NA
CDR3nt: TGTGCCAGCAGTTTGACTAGCGGGAGAGCTGGGGCCAACGTCCTGACTTTC
CDR3aa: CASSLTSGRAGANVLTF

d_gene: NA
v_gene: TRBV19
j_gene: TRBJ1-1
abundance: NA
CDR3nt: TGTGCCAGTACCCCCCAGGTGGATTCGAAAACTGAAGCTTTCTTT
CDR3aa: CASTPQVDSKTEAFF

d_gene: TRBD1
v_gene: TRBV2
j_gene: TRBJ2-2
abundance: NA
CDR3nt: TGTGCCAGCAGACGGACAGGGGTGAGGACCGGGGAGCTGTTTTTT
CDR3aa: CASRRTGVRTGELFF

d_gene: NA
v_gene: TRBV7-6
j_gene: TRBJ2-2
abundance: NA
CDR3nt: TGTGCCAGCAGCTTAGAGAACAGCCTGAACACCGGGGAGCTGTTTTTT
CDR3aa: CASSLENSLNTGELFF

d_gene: TRBD2
v_gene: TRBV2
j_gene: TRBJ2-1
abundance: NA
CDR3nt: TGTGCCAGCAATGAGGCGACTAGCCCCTACAATGAGCAGTTCTTC
CDR3aa: CASNEATSPYNEQFF

d_gene: TRBD2
v_gene: TRBV3-1/TRBV3-2
j_gene: TRBJ2-7
abundance: NA
CDR3nt: TGTGCCAGCAGCCAAGAATTTACGGGACTAGCGGGCTCCTACGAGCAGTACTTC
CDR3aa: CASSQEFTGLAGSYEQYF

d_gene: TRBD1
v_gene: TRBV5-1
j_gene: TRBJ2-5
abundance: NA
CDR3nt: TGCGCCAGCAGCTTGGGGACAGGGAACCAAGAGACCCAGTACTTC
CDR3aa: CASSLGTGNQETQYF

d_gene: NA
v_gene: TRBV5-5
j_gene: TRBJ2-1
abundance: NA
CDR3nt: TGTGCCAGCAGCTGGGGTTCGGGAAGGTCCCGATACTCCTACAATGAGCAGTTCTTC
CDR3aa: CASSWGSGRSRYSYNEQFF

d_gene: NA
v_gene: TRBV6-5
j_gene: TRBJ1-2
abundance: NA
CDR3nt: TGTGCCAGCAGTTCGGGATCCTATGGCTACACCTTC
CDR3aa: CASSSGSYGYTF

d_gene: TRBD2
v_gene: TRBV5-1
j_gene: TRBJ2-1
abundance: NA
CDR3nt: TGCGCCAGCGCGAGACTAGCGGGGGCCAGCTCCTACAATGAGCAGTTCTTC
CDR3aa: CASARLAGASSYNEQFF

d_gene: TRBD1
v_gene: TRBV6-2/TRBV6-3
j_gene: TRBJ2-3
abundance: NA
CDR3nt: TGTGCCAGCAGCTTCCCCTCTTCAGGGGGCCCGGATACGCAGTATTTT
CDR3aa: CASSFPSSGGPDTQYF

d_gene: NA
v_gene: TRBV4-2
j_gene: TRBJ1-1
abundance: NA
CDR3nt: TGTGCCAGCAGCCAAGAGTCTAGTCAGCCTGAAGCTTTCTTT
CDR3aa: CASSQESSQPEAFF

d_gene: TRBD2
v_gene: TRBV19
j_gene: TRBJ2-1
abundance: NA
CDR3nt: TGTGCCAGTAGTCCCCAGGGACTAGCGGGGAATGAGCAGTTCTTC
CDR3aa: CASSPQGLAGNEQFF

d_gene: NA
v_gene: TRBV6-1
j_gene: TRBJ1-6
abundance: NA
CDR3nt: TGTGCCAGCAGTGAAGAGGGGACGGGACATTTTAATTCACCCCTCCACTTT
CDR3aa: CASSEEGTGHFNSPLHF

d_gene: NA
v_gene: TRBV10-3
j_gene: TRBJ1-5
abundance: NA
CDR3nt: TGTGCCATCAGTGAAGGGGCGACAGGTTCAAATCAGCCCCAGCATTTT
CDR3aa: CAISEGATGSNQPQHF

d_gene: NA
v_gene: TRBV19
j_gene: TRBJ2-6
abundance: NA
CDR3nt: TGTGCCAGTAGTAGAGGGTACTCTGGGGCCAACGTCCTGACTTTC
CDR3aa: CASSRGYSGANVLTF

d_gene: NA
v_gene: TRBV7-9
j_gene: TRBJ1-5
abundance: NA
CDR3nt: TGTGCCACCCTTGCGAGGGATCACAGCAATCAGCCCCAGCATTTT
CDR3aa: CATLARDHSNQPQHF

d_gene: TRBD2
v_gene: TRBV30
j_gene: TRBJ2-7
abundance: NA
CDR3nt: TGTGCCTGGAGTGTTGGAGTCGGGGGGAGGCAGTACTTC
CDR3aa: CAWSVGVGGRQYF

d_gene: NA
v_gene: TRBV5-1
j_gene: TRBJ1-1
abundance: few
CDR3nt: TGCGCCAGCAGCTTGGACCAGGTTTGGACTGAAGCTTTCTTT
CDR3aa: CASSLDQVWTEAFF

d_gene: NA
v_gene: TRBV19
j_gene: TRBJ1-1
abundance: NA
CDR3nt: TGTGCCAGTAGTATAGTCCGGGGAACGGTTGAAGCTTTCTTT
CDR3aa: CASSIVRGTVEAFF

d_gene: TRBD1
v_gene: TRBV7-6
j_gene: TRBJ1-4
abundance: NA
CDR3nt: TGTGCCAGCAGTTTATTCGTGACAGGGAGTGAAAAACTGTTTTTT
CDR3aa: CASSLFVTGSEKLFF

d_gene: NA
v_gene: TRBV12-1
j_gene: TRBJ2-7
abundance: NA
CDR3nt: TGTGCCAGCAGCCCACTCCAGGGCGGGGAGGGGCTCGAGCAGTACTTC
CDR3aa: CASSPLQGGEGLEQYF

d_gene: NA
v_gene: TRBV28
j_gene: TRBJ1-3
abundance: NA
CDR3nt: TGTGCCAGCAGTCAAAGAGGAGGCTACACCATATATTTT
CDR3aa: CASSQRGGYTIYF

d_gene: TRBD1
v_gene: TRBV19
j_gene: TRBJ1-6
abundance: NA
CDR3nt: TGTGCCAGTAGTTCGGACAGGGGAGGTAATTCACCCCTCCACTTT
CDR3aa: CASSSDRGGNSPLHF

d_gene: TRBD1
v_gene: TRBV30
j_gene: TRBJ1-3
abundance: few
CDR3nt: TGTGCCTTTGGGACAGGGAGCTCGTCTGCTGGAAACACCATATATTTT
CDR3aa: CAFGTGSSSAGNTIYF